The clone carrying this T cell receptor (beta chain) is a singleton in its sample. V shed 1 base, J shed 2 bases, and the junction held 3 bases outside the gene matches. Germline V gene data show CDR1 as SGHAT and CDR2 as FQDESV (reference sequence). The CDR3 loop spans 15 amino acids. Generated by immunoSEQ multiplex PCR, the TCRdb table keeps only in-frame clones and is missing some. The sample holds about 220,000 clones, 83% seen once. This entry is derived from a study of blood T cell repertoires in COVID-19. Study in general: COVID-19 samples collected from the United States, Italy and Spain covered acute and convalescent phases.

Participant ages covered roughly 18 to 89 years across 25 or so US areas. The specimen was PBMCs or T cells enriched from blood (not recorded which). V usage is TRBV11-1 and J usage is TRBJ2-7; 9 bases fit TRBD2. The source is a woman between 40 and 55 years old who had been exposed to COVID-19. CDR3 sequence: CASSLGLAGTYEQYF. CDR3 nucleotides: TGTGCCAGCAGCTTAGGGCTAGCGGGGACCTACGAGCAGTACTTC.